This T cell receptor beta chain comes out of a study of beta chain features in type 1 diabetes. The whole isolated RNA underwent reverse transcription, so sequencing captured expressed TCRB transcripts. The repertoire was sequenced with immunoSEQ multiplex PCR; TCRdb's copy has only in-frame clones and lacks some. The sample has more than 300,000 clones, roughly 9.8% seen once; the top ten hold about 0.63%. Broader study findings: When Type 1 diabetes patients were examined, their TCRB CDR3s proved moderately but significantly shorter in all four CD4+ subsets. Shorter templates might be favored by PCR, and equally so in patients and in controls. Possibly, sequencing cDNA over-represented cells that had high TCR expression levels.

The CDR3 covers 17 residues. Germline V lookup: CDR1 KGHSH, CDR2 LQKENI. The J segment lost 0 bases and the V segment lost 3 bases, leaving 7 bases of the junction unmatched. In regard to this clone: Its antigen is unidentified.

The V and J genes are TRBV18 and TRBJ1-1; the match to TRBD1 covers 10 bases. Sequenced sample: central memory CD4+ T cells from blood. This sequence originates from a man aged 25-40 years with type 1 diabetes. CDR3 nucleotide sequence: TGTGCCAGCTCACCCCTTTCGACAGGGGGCCTGAACACTGAAGCTTTCTTT. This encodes CASSPLSTGGLNTEAFF. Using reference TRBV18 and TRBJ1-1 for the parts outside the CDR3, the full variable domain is NAGVMQNPRHLVRRRGQEARLRCSPMKGHSHVYWYRQLPEEGLKFMVYLQKENIIDESGMPKERFSAEFPKEGPSILRIQQVVRGDSAAYFCASSPLSTGGLNTEAFFGQGTRLTVV.